This entry features one TCR beta chain sequence. What it binds is not known. CDR1 is DFQATT and CDR2 is SNEGSKA in the germline V gene (reference sequence). This CDR3 spans 14 amino acids. This entry belongs to a study of T cells expressing NK-cell markers. Study-wide results and caveats: Leadership of the CD3+CD56-NKG2C+ fraction also belonged to these clonotypes in four donors.

Using the 5' RACE reads, TCRdb records one entry per CDR3 protein without DNA. In total, the table holds 550,000 to 600,000 distinct CDR3 sequences. The chain carries TRBV20-1 and TRBJ2-1; TCRdb reports TRBD1, a call that lacks DNA to check it against. The receptor was isolated from a man younger than 30 in good health. The specimen was blood T cells: a sorted CD56 or NKG2C T cell subset, CD4+ or CD8+ T cells, or bulk PBMC T cells (not recorded which). The CDR3: CSAPLVWGGNEQFF.